In its sample, the clone carrying this T cell receptor beta chain was seen a few times. Its antigen is unknown. The data were taken from a study of T cell responses to AZD1222 COVID-19 vaccine. Whole-study results and caveats: Elevations in Spike-specific TCR breadth and depth followed administration of two AZD1222 doses.

TCRdb's table, derived via immunoSEQ multiplex PCR, lists solely in-frame clones and lacks some. The table records some 140,000 clones, about 82% of them present only once. The clonotype originates from an adult who received the MenACWY meningococcal vaccine as a control. Sequenced here: peripheral blood, sampled 28 days after the second dose of the MenACWY control vaccine.

The DNA of the CDR3 is TGTGCCAGCAGCCAGCCCCTCTCCGACCAAGGAATCGAGCAGTTCTTC. It yields the protein CASSQPLSDQGIEQFF. The chain recombines TRBV3-1 (or the pseudogene TRBV3-2) with TRBJ2-1; no reliable D call. Trimming pared 3 bases from V and 10 bases from J, leaving 22 bases between. Germline CDR1 LGHDT, CDR2 YNNKEL (reference sequence). This CDR3 contains 16 residues.